The present TCR beta chain was sequenced within a study of blood T cell repertoires in COVID-19. Overall study: Sites in the United States, Italy and Spain provided acute and convalescent COVID-19 samples. PBMCs, B-cell-depleted T cells, or T cells provided the cDNA or gDNA that made up the material.

The CDR3 has 15 amino acids. The germline V and J ends were trimmed by 3 bases and 0 bases, with 10 bases remaining between them. Germline V gives CDR1 SGHRS, CDR2 YFSETQ. In the original analysis: From reference gene primer amplification, estimates of nucleated cell counts were derived. Method: immunoSEQ multiplex PCR; TCRdb's copy keeps in-frame clones and lacks some. V and J calls and clone size are given by that table; D and trimming were obtained from the DNA. The table records about 270,000 clones, 81% of them present only once. The sequenced sample consisted of peripheral blood. The source is a woman aged 55 to 70 with active or convalescent COVID-19. The chain combines TRBV5-1 with TRBJ1-3; weak D call: TRBD1 (5 bases). DNA of the CDR3: TGCGCCAGCAGCTCGGGGGGAGGCTCTGGAAACACCATATATTTT. It yields the protein CASSSGGGSGNTIYF.